This TCR beta chain was recorded in a study of blood T cell repertoires in COVID-19. Study-wide context: Acute and convalescent COVID-19 specimens originated in the United States, Italy and Spain. The analysed material was cDNA or gDNA that came from T cells, B-cell-depleted T cells, or PBMCs.

This clone was observed a few times. CDR3 size: 14 residues. Germline loops: CDR1 MNHEY, CDR2 SMNVEV (reference sequence). V was trimmed by 4 bases and J by 6 bases, leaving 15 bases between them. TCRdb's copy holds only in-frame clones and misses some; the assay was immunoSEQ multiplex PCR. This sample has over 150,000 clones, with over 75% found just once. Sequencing was carried out using peripheral blood. This clonotype was obtained from a woman between 50 and 59 years old with acute or convalescent COVID-19. This rearrangement joins TRBV27 to TRBJ1-2, with D maybe TRBD1 (6 bases). The CDR3 loop reads CASSSNRAADGYTF. DNA for the CDR3: TGTGCCAGCAGTTCGAACAGGGCGGCGGATGGCTACACCTTC.